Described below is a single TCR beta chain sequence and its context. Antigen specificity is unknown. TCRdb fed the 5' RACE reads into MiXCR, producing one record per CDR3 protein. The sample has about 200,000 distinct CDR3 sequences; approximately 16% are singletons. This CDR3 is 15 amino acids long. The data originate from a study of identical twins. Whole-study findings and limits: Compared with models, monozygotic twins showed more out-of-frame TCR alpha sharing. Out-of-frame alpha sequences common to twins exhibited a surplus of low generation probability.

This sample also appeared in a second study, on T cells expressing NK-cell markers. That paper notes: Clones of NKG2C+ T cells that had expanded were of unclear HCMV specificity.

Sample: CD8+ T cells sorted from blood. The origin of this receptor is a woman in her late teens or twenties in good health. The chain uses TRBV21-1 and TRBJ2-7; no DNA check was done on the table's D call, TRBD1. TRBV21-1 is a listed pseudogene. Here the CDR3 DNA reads TGTGCCAGTCCCCGGGAGTCGGAGCTCTCCTACGAGCAGTACTTC. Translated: CASPRESELSYEQYF.